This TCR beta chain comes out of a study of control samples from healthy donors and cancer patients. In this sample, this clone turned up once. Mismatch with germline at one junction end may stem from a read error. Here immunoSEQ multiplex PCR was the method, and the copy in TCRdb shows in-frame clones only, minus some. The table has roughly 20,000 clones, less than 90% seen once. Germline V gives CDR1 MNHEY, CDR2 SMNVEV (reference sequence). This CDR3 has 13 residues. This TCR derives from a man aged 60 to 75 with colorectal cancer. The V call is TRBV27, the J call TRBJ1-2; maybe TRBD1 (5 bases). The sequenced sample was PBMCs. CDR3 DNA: TGTGCCAGCAGCACCGCCGGCCGACAGTCCTCTTTCTTC. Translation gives CASSTAGRQSSFF.